This is a list of T cell receptor beta chains from one sample in a study of shared clonotypes between healthy human individuals. Only in-frame clones appear in the TCRdb table, and some are missing; sequencing was by immunoSEQ multiplex PCR. The table shows about 1.5 million clones, with 98% occurring only once. Sequenced input: naive CD4+ T cells sorted from blood. All receptors come from a man aged 30 to 45 in good health. The CDR3 runs from the conserved cysteine through the conserved F or W.

V gene	CDR3 protein
TRBV5-6	CASSLTKPPWTQYF
TRBV18	CASSLSGQRVQETQYF
TRBV28	CASSSSGDEQYF
TRBV5-1	CASRNHNRGREQYF
TRBV7-9	CASSPREGVNQYF
TRBV5-4	CASSPLADTGELFF
TRBV7-6	CASSLGAFSAGNTIYF
TRBV19	CASSIGGTLGPQHF
TRBV2	CASSEGHRNQPQHF
TRBV19	CASSFRGGTEAFF
TRBV5-1	CASGLDRANTEAFF
TRBV28	CASSLEGPPAVGELFF
TRBV10-2	CASRSDTQYF
TRBV11-2	CASSLTTIFLVDTQYF
TRBV29-1	CSGQTDLNTEAFF
TRBV5-6	CASSLVPGANVLTF
TRBV9	CASSVDEGEQFF
TRBV11-2	CASSLGPLTSGSTDTQYF
TRBV19	CASRTVGAGQPQHF
TRBV28	CASSFGQGNQPQHF
TRBV4-1	CASSHVTGTYEQYF
TRBV2	CASSRQGGLETQYF
TRBV7-2	CASSSHDRAYEQYF
TRBV18	CASSPPLTYNEQFF
TRBV5-1	CASSSRGAAYEQYF
TRBV5-4	CASSLRAGSGYTF